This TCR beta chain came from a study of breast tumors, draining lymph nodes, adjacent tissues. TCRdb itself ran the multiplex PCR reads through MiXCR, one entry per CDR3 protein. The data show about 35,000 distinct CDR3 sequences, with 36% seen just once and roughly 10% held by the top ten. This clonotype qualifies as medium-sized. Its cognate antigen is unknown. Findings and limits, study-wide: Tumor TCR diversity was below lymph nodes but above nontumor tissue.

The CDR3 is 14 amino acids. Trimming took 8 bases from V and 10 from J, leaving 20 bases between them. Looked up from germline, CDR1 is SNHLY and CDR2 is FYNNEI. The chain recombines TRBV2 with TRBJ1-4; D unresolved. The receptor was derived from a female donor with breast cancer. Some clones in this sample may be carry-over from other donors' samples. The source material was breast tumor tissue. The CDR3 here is CASGRQVSVGKLFF. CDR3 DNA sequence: TGTGCCAGCGGGAGGCAAGTTTCGGTCGGAAAACTGTTTTTT.